The source of this T cell receptor (beta chain) is a study of blood T cell repertoires in COVID-19. Study-wide context: Acute and convalescent COVID-19 samples came from the United States, Italy and Spain.

Clones were read by immunoSEQ multiplex PCR, and TCRdb kept only the in-frame ones, dropping some. This sample has about 120,000 clones, with roughly 83% found just once. The receptor comes from an elderly woman with acute or convalescent COVID-19. Sequencing input: peripheral blood.

The CDR3, as DNA: TGTGCCAGTAGTAAAAGGGACAGATTGAACACTGAAGCTTTCTTT. It yields the protein CASSKRDRLNTEAFF. This chain connects TRBV19 to TRBJ1-1; TRBD1 matches at 7 bases. This CDR3 contains 15 residues. V shed 4 bases, J shed 0 bases, and the junction held 5 bases outside the gene matches. From germline, CDR1 is LNHDA and CDR2 SQIVND (reference sequence).